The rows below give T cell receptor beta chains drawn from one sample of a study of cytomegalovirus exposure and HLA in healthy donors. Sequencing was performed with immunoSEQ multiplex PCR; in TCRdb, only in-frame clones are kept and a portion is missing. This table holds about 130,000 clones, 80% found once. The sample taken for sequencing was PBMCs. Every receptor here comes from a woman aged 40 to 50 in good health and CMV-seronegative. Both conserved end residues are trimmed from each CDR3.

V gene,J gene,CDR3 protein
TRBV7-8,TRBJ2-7,ASSLAGHPSSYEQY
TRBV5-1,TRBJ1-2,ASSPTGGGGGYP
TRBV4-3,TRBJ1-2,ASSRGELSYGYT
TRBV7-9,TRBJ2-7,ASSRTGAYEQY
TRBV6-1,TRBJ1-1,ASSEGGRTEAF
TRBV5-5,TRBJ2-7,ASSLTPGQGSYEQY
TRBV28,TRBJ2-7,ASNPGEGYEQY
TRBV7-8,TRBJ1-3,ASSLGTSGNTIY
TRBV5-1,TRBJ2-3,ASSLGLAGGDTQY
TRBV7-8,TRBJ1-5,ASSKTRSGSQPQH
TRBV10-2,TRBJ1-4,ASSELQGAGEKLF
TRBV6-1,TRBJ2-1,ASSLYEYNEQF
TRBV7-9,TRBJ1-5,ASSFGQGNQPQH
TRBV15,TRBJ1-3,ATSRDRGGGSGNTIY
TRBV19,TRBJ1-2,ASSIGTNYGYT
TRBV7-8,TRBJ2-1,ASSLGGLAAEQF
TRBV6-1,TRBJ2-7,ASSAGQDYGQY
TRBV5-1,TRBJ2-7,ASSLGSGFTEQY
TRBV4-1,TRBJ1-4,ASSQDGMGHEKLF
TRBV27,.,ASRLWGDRDEQY
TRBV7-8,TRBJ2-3,ASSYWTSGKDTDTQY
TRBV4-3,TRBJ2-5,ASSQGVQVGQETQY
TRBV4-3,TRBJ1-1,ASRLQGALITEAF
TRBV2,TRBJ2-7,ASSPTYEQY
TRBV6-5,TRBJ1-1,ASSYSGQGARAF
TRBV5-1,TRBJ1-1,ASSPLGRGGEAF
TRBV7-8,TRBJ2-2,SSSSRDTPTGELF
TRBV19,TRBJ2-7,ASSIGGGAYEQY
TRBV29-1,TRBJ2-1,SVEGGESSYNEQF
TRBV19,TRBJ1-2,ASADRGSYGYT
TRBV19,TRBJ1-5,ASSIDWDDRVRTSNQPQH
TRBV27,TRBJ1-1,ASSLQENTEAF
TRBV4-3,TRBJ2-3,ASSPDRLAGVTDTQY
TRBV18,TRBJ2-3,ASSIPGTDTQY
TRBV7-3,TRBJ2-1,ASSQAPQALRDEQF
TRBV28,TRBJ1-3,ASSSYTSSSGNTIY
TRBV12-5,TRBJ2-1,ASGPPRTGGNNEQF
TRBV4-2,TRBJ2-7,ASSQDKGGGGYEQY
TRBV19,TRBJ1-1,ASSIDPRGREAF
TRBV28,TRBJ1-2,ASSLYPVWGPASGYT
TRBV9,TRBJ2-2,ASSSNPGQGSGELF
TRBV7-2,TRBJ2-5,ASTSGGTGETQY
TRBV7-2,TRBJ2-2,ASSLDGTSGRAGELF
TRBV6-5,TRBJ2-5,ASSYERGETQY
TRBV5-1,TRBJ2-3,ASSLRQISTDTQY
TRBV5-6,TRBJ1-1,ASSLGRRAEAF
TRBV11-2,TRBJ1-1,ASSIRGTGRVTEAF
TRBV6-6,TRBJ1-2,ASSRRTGHGYT
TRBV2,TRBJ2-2,ASSEAGGGTGELF
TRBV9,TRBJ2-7,ASSVGLAGGPYEQY